One and the same sample provided the 21 T cell receptor beta chains below, sequenced in a study of blood T cell repertoires in COVID-19 (TCRdb year 2020). Libraries came from the immunoSEQ multiplex PCR assay. This immuneACCESS table, as held by TCRdb, lists in-frame sequences with V and J called but not all clones. Of the missing ones, under half trace to an unresolved V gene in checked studies; the others have no known cause. The sample table holds more than 95,000 clones, of which about 80% were seen once. Of the sample, 3.5% to 4% falls within the top ten clones. Sequencing was done on a sample of peripheral blood. The receptors originated from a woman in her 50s with acute or convalescent COVID-19.

The chain has TRBV7-6 and TRBJ2-1; TRBD2 agrees at 13 bases. The CDR3 has 16 residues. Trimming at V came to 5 bases and at J to 7 bases, leaving 8 bases not matched to a gene. Germline CDR1 and CDR2: SGHVS and FNYEAQ. The CDR3 region is CASSRTSGRVLNEQFF. The CDR3 coding sequence is TGTGCCAGCAGCCGGACTAGCGGGAGAGTTCTGAATGAGCAGTTCTTC.

The chain joins TRBV6-5 to TRBJ2-7, with 7 bases that match TRBD1. CDR1 is MNHEY and CDR2 is SVGAGI in the germline V gene. The CDR3 runs to 14 residues. V lost 5 bases and J lost 4; bases outside the gene matches: 8. The CDR3 spells CASSPDRVQYEQYF. The CDR3 DNA reads TGTGCCAGCAGTCCCGACAGGGTACAATACGAGCAGTACTTC.

The V gene is TRBV30, the J gene TRBJ2-7; 9 nucleotides align to TRBD2. V lost 1 base, J lost 0 bases, and 1 base stayed unmatched. CDR3 length: 14 amino acids. In germline, CDR1 is GTSNPN, CDR2 SVGIG (reference sequence). This CDR3 reads CAWSGGGDSYEQYF. CDR3 sequence (DNA): TGTGCCTGGAGTGGCGGGGGGGACTCCTACGAGCAGTACTTC.

The rearrangement links TRBV5-1 to TRBJ2-5, with a possible D match to TRBD2 (6 bases). V was shortened by 4 bases and J by 5 bases, with 18 bases between the two germline ends. There are 15 residues in the CDR3. The germline V gene encodes CDR1 SGHRS and CDR2 YFSETQ. CDR3 bases: TGCGCCAGCAGCCTGGGAGGAGGGGCGAGGGAGACCCAGTACTTC. It is translated as CASSLGGGARETQYF.

This clone was counted a single time. This chain links TRBV4-2 with TRBJ2-7, with 12 bases identical to TRBD2. Per the germline V gene, CDR1 is LGHNA and CDR2 is YNFKEQ. There are 16 residues in the CDR3. J was trimmed by 2 bases and V by 2 bases; bases with no gene match: 4. CDR3 nucleotide sequence: TGTGCCAGCAGCCAATCATCTAGCGGGGGGGCCTACGAGCAGTACTTC. Translating it yields CASSQSSSGGAYEQYF.

This chain connects TRBV19 to TRBJ2-1, with D unresolved. V was pared by 1 base and J by 7 bases, with 8 bases between. CDR1 and CDR2 (germline): LNHDA, SQIVND (reference sequence). This CDR3 is built from 13 residues. The CDR3 protein is CASSIGQWNEQFF. The CDR3 coding sequence is TGTGCCAGTAGTATAGGGCAGTGGAATGAGCAGTTCTTC. The full variable domain, with the rest looked up from reference TRBV19 and TRBJ2-1, is DGGITQSPKYLFRKEGQNVTLSCEQNLNHDAMYWYRQDPGQGLRLIYYSQIVNDFQKGDIAEGYSVSREKKESFPLTVTSAQKNPTAFYLCASSIGQWNEQFFGPGTRLTVL.

The chain uses TRBV5-5 and TRBJ2-5; the D gene is possibly TRBD1 (5 bases). Trimming left V 4 bases short and J 5 bases short, with 9 bases between. The CDR3 has 12 residues. Germline CDR1 SGHKS, CDR2 YYEKEE (reference sequence). The CDR3 DNA reads TGTGCCAGCAGCAAGACAGCCGAGACCCAGTACTTC. Residues: CASSKTAETQYF.

This chain connects TRBV3-1 (or the pseudogene TRBV3-2) to TRBJ2-1; D may be TRBD1 (5 bases). Trimming removed 1 base from V and 6 bases from J, with 16 bases in between. The germline V gene encodes CDR1 LGHDT and CDR2 YNNKEL (reference sequence). The CDR3 loop spans 16 amino acids. The CDR3, as DNA: TGTGCCAGCAGCCAAGCCGGCGCAGGGTTGGGCAATGAGCAGTTCTTC. This translates into CASSQAGAGLGNEQFF.

This sequence joins TRBV3-1 (or the pseudogene TRBV3-2) and TRBJ2-5; the D gene is possibly TRBD1 (6 bases). Trimming left V 3 bases short and J 6 bases short, with 8 bases between. CDR1 LGHDT and CDR2 YNNKEL come from the germline V gene (reference sequence). The CDR3 consists of 12 residues. This CDR3 is CASSQGAKTQYF. CDR3 DNA sequence: TGTGCCAGCAGCCAGGGGGCAAAGACCCAGTACTTC.

This chain links TRBV5-1 with TRBJ2-2; D uncertain. Per germline, CDR1 SGHRS and CDR2 YFSETQ. V was cut by 0 bases and J by 1 base, with 7 bases left in between. The CDR3 totals 15 residues. The DNA of the CDR3 is TGCGCCAGCAGCTTGGAGAGGTGGAACACCGGGGAGCTGTTTTTT. It is translated as CASSLERWNTGELFF.

The V and J genes are TRBV6-1 and TRBJ2-7; TRBD2 matches at 12 bases. In germline, CDR1 is MNHNS, CDR2 SASEGT. The junction had 6 bases not matched to a gene; V was cut back by 1 base and J by 2 bases. CDR3 size: 17 residues. The CDR3 DNA is TGTGCCAGCAGTGAAGGGGGACTAGCGGGTTCTACCTACGAGCAGTACTTC. Encoded protein: CASSEGGLAGSTYEQYF.

The chain joins TRBV12-3 or TRBV12-4 to TRBJ1-2; D ambiguous. This CDR3 contains 11 residues. Deletions cut 2 bases from V and 6 bases from J, with 4 bases between. CDR3 sequence reads: CASSLRDGYTF. Here the CDR3 DNA reads TGTGCCAGCAGTTTACGGGATGGCTACACCTTC.

This clone was observed a few times. J is TRBJ1-4 and V is TRBV15; D may be TRBD1 (5 bases). This CDR3 comprises 15 residues. Trimming removed 5 bases from V and 8 bases from J, with 18 bases in between. Germline-derived CDR1 and CDR2 are LNHNV and YYDKDF (reference sequence). The CDR3 bases are TGTGCCACCAGCGGGGGGACTCCAGTCGGGGAAAAACTGTTTTTT. The encoded protein is CATSGGTPVGEKLFF. Full variable domain (missing parts from reference TRBV15 and TRBJ1-4): DAMVIQNPRYQVTQFGKPVTLSCSQTLNHNVMYWYQQKSSQAPKLLFHYYDKDFNNEADTPDNFQSRRPNTSFCFLDIRSPGLGDTAMYLCATSGGTPVGEKLFFGSGTQLSVL.

This sequence joins TRBV20-1 and TRBJ1-6, with 9 bases fitting TRBD1. Germline assignment: CDR1 DFQATT and CDR2 SNEGSKA (reference sequence). V was pared by 3 bases and J by 7 bases, with 4 bases of the junction left unmatched. The CDR3 runs 14 residues. The CDR3 here is CSASYGQGNSPLHF. CDR3 coding DNA: TGCAGTGCTAGTTATGGACAGGGGAATTCACCCCTCCACTTT.

CDR3 residues: CASSDYAKGPSEQYF. DNA for the CDR3: TGTGCCAGCAGCGACTACGCAAAAGGACCCAGCGAGCAGTACTTC. V and J are TRBV7-9 and TRBJ2-7; TRBD2 might be the D (5 bases). This CDR3 region has 15 residues. CDR1 and CDR2 (germline): SEHNR, FQNEAQ (reference sequence). Trimming pared 5 bases from V and 6 bases from J, leaving 20 bases between.

The chain combines TRBV4-1 with TRBJ2-1, with TRBD2 matching over 9 bases. Germline trimming cut 7 bases from V and 7 bases from J; bases unmatched to any gene: 14. Germline loops: CDR1 MGHRA, CDR2 YSYEKL. This CDR3 comprises 16 residues. CDR3 amino acids: CASTRIAGDSLNEQFF. In DNA, the CDR3 is TGCGCCAGCACCCGAATAGCGGGAGACTCCCTGAATGAGCAGTTCTTC.

V gene TRBV19 combines with J gene TRBJ2-1, with D perhaps TRBD1 (5 bases). V was shortened by 7 bases and J by 5 bases, with 21 bases between the two germline ends. The length of the CDR3 is 16 residues. Germline assignment: CDR1 LNHDA and CDR2 SQIVND (reference sequence). CDR3 nucleotide sequence: TGTGCCAGTACCCGGTGGGGCACCCAGATCGACAATGAGCAGTTCTTC. Protein: CASTRWGTQIDNEQFF.

The chain joins TRBV28 to TRBJ1-1, with D unclear. The germline V gene encodes CDR1 MDHEN and CDR2 SYDVKM. The CDR3 is 15 amino acids. The V and J ends lost 1 base and 1 base respectively, with 10 bases between them. The CDR3 coding sequence is TGTGCCAGCAGTTTATTGTTGAGGGAGAACACTGAAGCTTTCTTT. It codes for CASSLLLRENTEAFF.

The J gene is TRBJ1-2, the V gene TRBV5-6, with 8 bases identical to TRBD1. The CDR3 loop spans 14 amino acids. Germline CDR1 reads SGHDT; CDR2 reads YYEEEE. Losses at the gene ends were 6 bases for V and 5 bases for J; bases not matched to a gene: 9. The CDR3 nucleotides read TGTGCCAGCACCACCTGGGACAGGACTTATGGCTACACCTTC. Translated, it gives CASTTWDRTYGYTF.

The CDR3 is CASSVHFRGSEKLFF. The CDR3 DNA reads TGTGCCAGCAGCGTACATTTTAGAGGGTCTGAAAAACTGTTTTTT. This sequence joins TRBV9 and TRBJ1-4; no clear D. The CDR3 loop spans 15 amino acids. Trimming stripped 1 base from V and 7 bases from J, with 14 bases between. Germline V gene data show CDR1 as SGDLS and CDR2 as YYNGEE.

The chain combines TRBV6-5 with TRBJ2-3; unclear D gene. V was cut by 0 bases and J by 0 bases, with 7 bases left in between. From germline, CDR1 is MNHEY and CDR2 SVGAGI. There are 15 residues in the CDR3. In nucleotides, the CDR3 is TGTGCCAGCAGTTACTCGAGGTCTAGCACAGATACGCAGTATTTT. This codes for CASSYSRSSTDTQYF.